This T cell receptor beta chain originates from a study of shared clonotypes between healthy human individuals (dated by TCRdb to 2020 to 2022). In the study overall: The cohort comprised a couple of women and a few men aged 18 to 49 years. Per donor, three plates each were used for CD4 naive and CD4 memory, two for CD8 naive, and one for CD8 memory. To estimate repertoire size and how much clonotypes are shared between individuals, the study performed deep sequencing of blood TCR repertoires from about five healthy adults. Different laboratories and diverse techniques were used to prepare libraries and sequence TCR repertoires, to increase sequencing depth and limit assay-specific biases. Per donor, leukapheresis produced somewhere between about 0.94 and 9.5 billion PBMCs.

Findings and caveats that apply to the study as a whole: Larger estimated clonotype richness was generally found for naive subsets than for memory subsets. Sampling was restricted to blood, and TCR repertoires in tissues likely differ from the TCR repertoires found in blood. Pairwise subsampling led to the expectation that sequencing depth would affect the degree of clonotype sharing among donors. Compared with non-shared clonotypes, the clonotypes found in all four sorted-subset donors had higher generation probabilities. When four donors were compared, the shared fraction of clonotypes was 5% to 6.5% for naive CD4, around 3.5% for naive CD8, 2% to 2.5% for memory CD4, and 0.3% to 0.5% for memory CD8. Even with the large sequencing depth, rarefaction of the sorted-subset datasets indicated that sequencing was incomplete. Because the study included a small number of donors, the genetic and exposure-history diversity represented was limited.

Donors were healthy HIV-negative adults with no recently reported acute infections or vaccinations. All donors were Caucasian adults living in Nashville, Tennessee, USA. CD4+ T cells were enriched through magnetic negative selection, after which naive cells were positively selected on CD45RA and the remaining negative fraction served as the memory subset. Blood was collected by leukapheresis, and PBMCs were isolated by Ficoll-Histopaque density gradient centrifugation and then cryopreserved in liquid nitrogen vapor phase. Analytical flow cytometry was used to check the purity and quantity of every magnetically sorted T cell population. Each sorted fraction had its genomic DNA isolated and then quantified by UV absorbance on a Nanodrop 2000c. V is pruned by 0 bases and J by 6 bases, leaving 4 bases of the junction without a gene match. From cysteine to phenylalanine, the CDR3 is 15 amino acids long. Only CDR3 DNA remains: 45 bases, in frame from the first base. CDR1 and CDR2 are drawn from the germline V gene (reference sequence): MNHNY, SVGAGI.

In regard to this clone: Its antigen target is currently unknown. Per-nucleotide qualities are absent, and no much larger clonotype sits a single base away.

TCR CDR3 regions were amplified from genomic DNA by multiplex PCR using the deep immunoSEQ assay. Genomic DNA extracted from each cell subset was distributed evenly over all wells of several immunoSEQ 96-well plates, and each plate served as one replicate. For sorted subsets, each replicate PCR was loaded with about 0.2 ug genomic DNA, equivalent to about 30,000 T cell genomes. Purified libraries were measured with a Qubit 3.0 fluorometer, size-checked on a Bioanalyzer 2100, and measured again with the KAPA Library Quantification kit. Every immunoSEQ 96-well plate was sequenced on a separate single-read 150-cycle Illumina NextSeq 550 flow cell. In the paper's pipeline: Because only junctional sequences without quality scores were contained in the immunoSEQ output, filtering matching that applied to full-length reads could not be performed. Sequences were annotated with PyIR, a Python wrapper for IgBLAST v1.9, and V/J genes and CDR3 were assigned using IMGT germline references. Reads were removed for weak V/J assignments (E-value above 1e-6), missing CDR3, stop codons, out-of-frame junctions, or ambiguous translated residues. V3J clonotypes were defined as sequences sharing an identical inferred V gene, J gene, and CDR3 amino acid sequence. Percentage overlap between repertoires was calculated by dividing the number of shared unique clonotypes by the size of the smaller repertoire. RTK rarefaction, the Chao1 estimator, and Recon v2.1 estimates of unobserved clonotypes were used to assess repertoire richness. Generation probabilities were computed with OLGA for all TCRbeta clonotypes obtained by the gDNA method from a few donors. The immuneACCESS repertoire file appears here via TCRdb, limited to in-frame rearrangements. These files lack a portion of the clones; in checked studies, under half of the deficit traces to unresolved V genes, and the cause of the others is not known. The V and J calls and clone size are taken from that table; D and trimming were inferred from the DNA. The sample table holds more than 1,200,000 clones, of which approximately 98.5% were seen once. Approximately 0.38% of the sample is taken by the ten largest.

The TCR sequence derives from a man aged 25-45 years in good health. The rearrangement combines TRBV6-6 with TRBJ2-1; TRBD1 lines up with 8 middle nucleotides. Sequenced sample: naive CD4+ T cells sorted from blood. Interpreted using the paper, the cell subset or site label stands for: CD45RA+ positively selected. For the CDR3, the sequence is CASSYSRGQGNEQFF. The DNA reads TGTGCCAGCAGTTACTCGAGAGGACAGGGCAATGAGCAGTTCTTC.